The table lists the clone carrying this T cell receptor (beta chain) with many counts. Its specificity is not known. These data belong to a study of T cells in Graves' hyperthyroidism and ophthalmopathy. Study observations and caveats: Ophthalmopathy cases were set apart from stable hyperthyroidism by a 13 V-J model.

Researchers amplified the TCR beta CDR3 regions from RNA transcripts. An initial round of RT-PCR targeting the TCR CDR3 relied on the HTBI primer set. MiXCR was run by TCRdb on the multiplex PCR reads, yielding one entry per CDR3 protein. The table has about 560,000 distinct CDR3 sequences, 15% to 18% seen once. V trimming: 9 bases; J trimming: 1 base; junction bases outside the gene matches: 4. CDR1 and CDR2 (germline): SEHNR, FQNEAQ (reference sequence). The CDR3 consists of 14 residues. The TCR comes from a woman younger than 45 with Graves' hyperthyroidism. This chain joins TRBV7-9 and TRBJ2-1; 9 bases match TRBD2. Sequencing was performed on blood. The CDR3 DNA reads as TGTGCCAGTCAGGGACTAGCTTCCTACAATGAGCAGTTCTTC. Protein sequence: CASQGLASYNEQFF.